These 29 T cell receptor beta chains were sequenced from one sample in a study of lymphopenia after photon versus proton radiotherapy. Some clones are missing from TCRdb's copy, which holds only in-frame ones; the method was immunoSEQ multiplex PCR. Of 16,000 or so clones in the sample, approximately 86% were seen once. Material: peripheral blood, obtained from a patient treated with proton-based radiotherapy. The receptors stem from a woman aged 55 to 70 with cholangiocarcinoma. Some clones in this sample may be carry-over from other donors' samples.

V gene TRBV11-3 combines with J gene TRBJ2-1, with D unresolved. Germline CDR1 SGHNT, CDR2 YENEEA. Trimming removed 2 bases from V and 7 bases from J, with 6 bases in between. CDR3 length: 12 residues. CDR3 region: CASSLTSNEQFF. The CDR3 region has the DNA TGTGCCAGCAGCTTAACTTCGAATGAGCAGTTCTTC. Variable domain in full (rest from reference TRBV11-3 and TRBJ2-1): EAGVVQSPRYKIIEKKQPVAFWCNPISGHNTLYWYLQNLGQGPELLIRYENEEAVDDSQLPKDRFSAERLKGVDSTLKIQPAELGDSAVYLCASSLTSNEQFFGPGTRLTVL.

V gene TRBV30 combines with J gene TRBJ2-2, with 11 bases identical to TRBD1. In germline, CDR1 is GTSNPN, CDR2 SVGIG (reference sequence). The CDR3 extends over 14 amino acids. V was pared by 7 bases and J by 2 bases, with 3 bases of the junction left unmatched. The CDR3 sequence is CASRTGGNTGELFF. The CDR3 bases are TGTGCCTCCCGGACAGGGGGCAACACCGGGGAGCTGTTTTTT.

The J gene is TRBJ1-2, the V gene TRBV4-1; D is unclear. V was clipped by 4 bases and J by 4 bases, with 10 bases between them. The CDR3 runs to 13 residues. Germline CDR1 and CDR2: MGHRA and YSYEKL. The CDR3 here is CASSPEGTYGYTF. The CDR3 DNA reads as TGCGCCAGCAGCCCCGAAGGTACCTATGGCTACACCTTC.

The chain employs TRBV5-1 and TRBJ1-3, with D unresolved. The CDR3 runs to 14 residues. V lost 0 bases to trimming and J lost 2 bases, with 6 bases between them. CDR1 and CDR2 from the germline V gene are SGHRS and YFSETQ. CDR3 DNA: TGCGCCAGCAGCTTGGGGGGAACTGGAAACACCATATATTTT. The encoded protein is CASSLGGTGNTIYF.

The V call is TRBV5-5, the J call TRBJ2-1; 7 bases align to TRBD2. With V trimmed by 4 bases and J by 8 bases, 3 bases remained unmatched. Germline V gives CDR1 SGHKS, CDR2 YYEKEE (reference sequence). The CDR3 has 12 amino acids. The CDR3, as DNA: TGTGCCAGCAGCCTACGGGGGGATGAGCAGTTCTTC. Translating gives CASSLRGDEQFF.

This clone has only one observation. The chain links TRBV6-5 to TRBJ1-1; TRBD1 might be the D (6 bases). V lost 8 bases, J lost 1 base, and 17 bases lay in between. This CDR3 has 15 residues. CDR1 and CDR2 from the germline V gene are MNHEY and SVGAGI. DNA of the CDR3: TGTGCCAGCTTGAGGGGGGGGACAAAGAACACTGAAGCTTTCTTT. The encoded protein is CASLRGGTKNTEAFF.

The rearrangement uses TRBV9 and TRBJ1-1; D unclear. Germline loops: CDR1 SGDLS, CDR2 YYNGEE. V was cut by 0 bases and J by 5 bases, with 8 bases left in between. The CDR3 runs to 13 residues. This CDR3 reads CASSVEMSTEAFF. Here the CDR3 DNA reads TGTGCCAGCAGCGTAGAAATGTCTACTGAAGCTTTCTTT.

The chain recombines TRBV15 with TRBJ2-2; tentative D call: TRBD2 (5 bases). Trimming stripped 6 bases from V and 1 base from J, with 12 bases between. Germline V CDR1 and CDR2: LNHNV, YYDKDF (reference sequence). The CDR3 totals 15 residues. CDR3 sequence (DNA): TGTGCCACCAGTCCTAGACGGGAGAACACCGGGGAGCTGTTTTTT. Amino acid sequence: CATSPRRENTGELFF. The full variable domain, rest sourced from reference TRBV15 and TRBJ2-2, is DAMVIQNPRYQVTQFGKPVTLSCSQTLNHNVMYWYQQKSSQAPKLLFHYYDKDFNNEADTPDNFQSRRPNTSFCFLDIRSPGLGDTAMYLCATSPRRENTGELFFGEGSRLTVL.

The chain employs TRBV28 and TRBJ2-5; possible D gene TRBD2, 7 bases. V was shortened by 3 bases and J by 2 bases, with 28 bases between the two germline ends. The CDR3 spans 20 residues. CDR1 is MDHEN and CDR2 is SYDVKM in the germline V gene. In DNA form, the CDR3 reads TGTGCCAGCAGTTTTAATGCAGGACAGACTAAGAGCGGGGAACAAGAGACCCAGTACTTC. This translates into CASSFNAGQTKSGEQETQYF.

This clone was counted only a few times. The rearrangement links TRBV10-3 to TRBJ1-2; no clear D gene. This CDR3 contains 13 residues. The V end was cut by 3 bases, the J end by 7 bases, with 12 bases between. Germline values: CDR1 ENHRY, CDR2 SYGVKD. CDR3 DNA: TGTGCCATCAGTGACCCGGGAAGCTCTGGCTACACCTTC. This codes for CAISDPGSSGYTF.

This chain uses TRBV4-1 with TRBJ2-7; TRBD2 agrees at 16 bases. CDR3 size: 20 residues. Germline V CDR1 and CDR2: MGHRA, YSYEKL. Trimming took 1 base from V and 6 from J; bases not matched to a gene: 15. CDR3 loop: CASSQAIPGLAGGPRSEQYF. CDR3 DNA sequence: TGCGCCAGCAGCCAAGCAATACCGGGACTAGCGGGAGGGCCTAGGTCCGAGCAGTACTTC.

The chain has TRBV2 and TRBJ2-1, with D perhaps matching TRBD2 (6 bases). The germline V gene encodes CDR1 SNHLY and CDR2 FYNNEI. CDR3 length: 15 amino acids. The V gene lost 5 bases and the J gene lost 1 base, with 12 bases spanning the gap. CDR3 bases: TGTGCCAGCAGTTCCGGGAGAGGATCCTACAATGAGCAGTTCTTC. Amino acids: CASSSGRGSYNEQFF.

V is TRBV13 and J is TRBJ2-5; D tentatively reads TRBD1 or TRBD2 (5 bases each). The CDR3 loop spans 16 amino acids. Germline V gene data show CDR1 as PRHDT and CDR2 as FYEKMQ (reference sequence). V was shortened by 1 base and J by 5 bases, with 17 bases between the two germline ends. Here the CDR3 reads CASSLETGPLRETQYF. CDR3 DNA: TGTGCCAGCAGCTTAGAAACGGGACCCCTACGGGAGACCCAGTACTTC.

The chain joins TRBV15 to TRBJ2-6; 7 bases are shared with TRBD1. This CDR3 spans 17 amino acids. Trimming at V came to 9 bases and at J to 0 bases, leaving 11 bases not matched to a gene. Germline V gene sequence: CDR1 LNHNV, CDR2 YYDKDF (reference sequence). CDR3 residues: CATSDRAHSSGANVLTF. CDR3 sequence (DNA): TGTGCCACTAGTGACAGGGCCCATAGCTCTGGGGCCAACGTCCTGACTTTC.

J is TRBJ2-1 and V is TRBV15; 15 bases fit TRBD2. CDR3 size: 16 residues. CDR1 is LNHNV, CDR2 YYDKDF, per germline (reference sequence). Trimming removed 5 bases from V and 7 bases from J; junction bases left unmatched: 6. In DNA form, the CDR3 reads TGTGCCACCAGCCGCGAAGGACTAGCGGGAGGGAATGAGCAGTTCTTC. This encodes CATSREGLAGGNEQFF.

The genes are TRBV19 and TRBJ2-1, with D possibly being TRBD2 (6 bases). V dropped 1 base and J dropped 0 bases, with 25 bases sitting between them. The CDR3 sequence is 21 residues long. Per germline, CDR1 LNHDA and CDR2 SQIVND (reference sequence). CDR3 sequence: CASSIVDLANTFEYSYNEQFF. The CDR3 coding sequence is TGTGCCAGTAGTATAGTTGACCTAGCGAACACTTTTGAATACTCCTACAATGAGCAGTTCTTC.

V gene TRBV30 combines with J gene TRBJ2-1, with 7 positions matching TRBD1. The germline CDR1 and CDR2 sequences are GTSNPN and SVGIG (reference sequence). This CDR3 contains 14 residues. V shed 1 base, J shed 0 bases, and the junction held 0 bases outside the gene matches. The CDR3 loop is CAWSGDSSYNEQFF. In DNA form, the CDR3 reads TGTGCCTGGAGTGGGGACAGCTCCTACAATGAGCAGTTCTTC.

Written as DNA, the CDR3 is TGTGCCAGCAGTCCCAGGACAGAGACCTACGAGCAGTACTTC. It is translated as CASSPRTETYEQYF. The chain couples TRBV27 to TRBJ2-7; D is possibly TRBD1 (6 bases). Trimming shortened V by 5 bases and J by 2 bases, and 13 bases separated the two germline ends. The CDR3 is 14 amino acids. Germline assignment: CDR1 MNHEY and CDR2 SMNVEV (reference sequence).

The rearrangement links TRBV29-1 to TRBJ2-3; 12 bases match TRBD2. Germline CDR1 and CDR2: SQVTM and ANQGSEA. V was pared by 6 bases and J by 6 bases, with 10 bases of the junction left unmatched. The CDR3 length is 15 residues. In nucleotides, the CDR3 is TGCAGCGTGGAATGGACTAGCGGGACATGGGATACGCAGTATTTT. This gives the protein CSVEWTSGTWDTQYF.

The V call is TRBV7-3, the J call TRBJ1-6, with 10 positions matching TRBD1. Germline loops: CDR1 SGHTA, CDR2 FQGTGA. The CDR3 covers 15 residues. The V gene end was trimmed by 5 bases and the J gene end by 7 bases; junction bases not matched to a gene: 5. Written as DNA, the CDR3 is TGTGCCAGCAGCCCCCAGGGACAGGGGAATTCACCCCTCCACTTT. This gives the protein CASSPQGQGNSPLHF. The full variable domain, with the rest looked up from reference TRBV7-3 and TRBJ1-6, is GAGVSQTPSNKVTEKGKYVELRCDPISGHTALYWYRQSLGQGPEFLIYFQGTGAADDSGLPNDRFFAVRPEGSVSTLKIQRTERGDSAVYLCASSPQGQGNSPLHFGNGTRLTVT.

Only a few counts were recorded for this clone. The rearrangement joins TRBV6-5 to TRBJ2-7; TRBD1 aligns across 11 bases. Germline loops: CDR1 MNHEY, CDR2 SVGAGI. This CDR3 is 15 amino acids long. The J segment lost 3 bases and the V segment lost 0 bases, leaving 1 base of the junction unmatched. The CDR3 region has the DNA TGTGCCAGCAGTTACTCGGGGACAGGGGGCTACGAGCAGTACTTC. Protein product: CASSYSGTGGYEQYF.

The chain uses TRBV18 and TRBJ1-1; 7 bases are a match to TRBD1. Looked up from germline, CDR1 is KGHSH and CDR2 is LQKENI. The junction had 5 bases not matched to a gene; V was cut back by 0 bases and J by 4 bases. CDR3 length: 15 residues. For the CDR3, the DNA is TGTGCCAGCTCACCACCGAGGGGGCCGGTCACTGAAGCTTTCTTT. Its translation is CASSPPRGPVTEAFF.

This chain links TRBV29-1 with TRBJ2-7; 14 positions match TRBD2. J was trimmed by 5 bases and V by 1 base; bases with no gene match: 7. This CDR3 is 16 amino acids long. Germline assignment: CDR1 SQVTM and CDR2 ANQGSEA. CDR3 coding DNA: TGCAGCGTTGAAGGACTAGCGGGAGGGCCAAGGAACGAGCAGTACTTC. It encodes CSVEGLAGGPRNEQYF.

The chain couples TRBV7-2 to TRBJ1-3; possibly TRBD1 for D (5 bases). This CDR3 spans 17 amino acids. V lost 1 base to trimming and J lost 1 base, with 14 bases between them. Germline CDR1 and CDR2: SGHTA and FQGNSA. CDR3 in DNA: TGTGCCAGCAGCTTAGTGGGGGGGTTAGTATCTGGAAACACCATATATTTT. Translation gives CASSLVGGLVSGNTIYF.

The genes are TRBV7-8 and TRBJ1-2, with 7 bases lining up with TRBD1. J gave up 7 bases and V 4 bases, and 6 bases lay outside the gene matches. CDR3 length equals 13 residues. Germline loops: CDR1 SGHVS, CDR2 FQNEAQ. The CDR3 loop is CASSSGQAPGYTF. CDR3 nucleotide sequence: TGTGCCAGCAGCTCTGGACAGGCCCCTGGCTACACCTTC. Together with reference TRBV7-8 and TRBJ1-2, the CDR3 gives the full variable domain: GAGVSQSPRYKVAKRGQDVALRCDPISGHVSLFWYQQALGQGPEFLTYFQNEAQLDKSGLPSDRFFAERPEGSVSTLKIQRTQQEDSAVYLCASSSGQAPGYTFGSGTRLTVV.

This clone was observed a few times. V is TRBV29-1 and J is TRBJ2-5, with 8 bases lining up with TRBD1. The CDR3 is 15 residues long. Germline CDR1 and CDR2: SQVTM and ANQGSEA. V lost 5 bases and J lost 5; bases outside the gene matches: 13. The CDR3 DNA is TGCAGCGTTAATATCCGGGACAGGATGCCCGAGACCCAGTACTTC. It is translated as CSVNIRDRMPETQYF.

The J gene is TRBJ1-1, the V gene TRBV4-2, with D unresolved. V was cut by 5 bases and J by 5 bases, with 24 bases left in between. Germline lookup yields CDR1 LGHNA and CDR2 YNFKEQ. CDR3 size: 17 residues. The CDR3 bases are TGTGCCAGCAGCTTGGGAAACGAGGTACACTTGAGGACTGAAGCTTTCTTT. This gives the protein CASSLGNEVHLRTEAFF.

The chain has TRBV28 and TRBJ2-7; 9 nucleotides line up with TRBD1. V was pared by 6 bases and J by 0 bases, with 3 bases of the junction left unmatched. This CDR3 has 14 residues. Germline V lookup: CDR1 MDHEN, CDR2 SYDVKM. CDR3 region: CASRTGGSSYEQYF. The DNA for the CDR3 is TGTGCCAGCAGAACAGGGGGCAGCTCCTACGAGCAGTACTTC.

The chain links TRBV9 to TRBJ2-1; 10 nucleotides line up with TRBD1. Germline V CDR1 and CDR2: SGDLS, YYNGEE. The CDR3 totals 17 residues. The ends lost 2 bases at V and 8 bases at J; junction bases unmatched: 13. CDR3 coding DNA: TGTGCCAGCAGCGTCTATGGGGGGACAGGGGATGTCGATGAGCAGTTCTTC. It translates to CASSVYGGTGDVDEQFF.